This TCR beta chain was sequenced in a study of identical twins. TCRdb analysed the 5' RACE reads with MiXCR anew, one entry per CDR3 protein. The sample contains a few hundred thousand distinct CDR3 sequences, around 24% of which appear only once. The V gene's germline CDR1 is SEHNR and CDR2 FQNEAQ (reference sequence). The CDR3 length is 13 residues. The V gene lost 4 bases and the J gene lost 11 bases, with 17 bases spanning the gap. The sample was also reused in another study, on T cells expressing NK-cell markers.

J is TRBJ1-1 and V is TRBV7-9, with D perhaps matching TRBD1 (6 bases). This TCR came from a woman aged 18-35 years in good health. The specimen sequenced was CD4+ T cells sorted from blood. The CDR3 bases are TGTGCCAGCAGCTCCGGACCAGGGGCGCGGGCTTTCTTT. Translated: CASSSGPGARAFF.